These 16 T cell receptor beta chains share one sample of origin, sequenced in a study of blood T cell repertoires in COVID-19. Generated by immunoSEQ multiplex PCR, the TCRdb table keeps only in-frame clones and is missing some. The sample has around 82,000 clones; around 85% are singletons. Sequences were obtained from peripheral blood. The receptors originated from a man aged 45-60 years with COVID-19, enrolled during active disease.

This chain connects TRBV19 to TRBJ1-5; 7 bases agree with TRBD1. CDR3 length: 15 residues. CDR1 is LNHDA and CDR2 is SQIVND in the germline V gene (reference sequence). Trimming took 5 bases from V and 0 from J; bases not matched to a gene: 4. For the CDR3, the DNA is TGTGCCAGTAGTGTACAGGGGAATAGCAATCAGCCCCAGCATTTT. Translating gives CASSVQGNSNQPQHF. Together with reference TRBV19 and TRBJ1-5, the CDR3 gives the full variable domain: DGGITQSPKYLFRKEGQNVTLSCEQNLNHDAMYWYRQDPGQGLRLIYYSQIVNDFQKGDIAEGYSVSREKKESFPLTVTSAQKNPTAFYLCASSVQGNSNQPQHFGDGTRLSIL.

The chain employs TRBV7-9 and TRBJ2-1; maybe TRBD1 (6 bases). The CDR3 totals 14 residues. Trimming pared 3 bases from V and 2 bases from J, leaving 8 bases between. Germline loops: CDR1 SEHNR, CDR2 FQNEAQ (reference sequence). The DNA for the CDR3 is TGTGCCAGCAGCTTCAGGGGCGCCTACAATGAGCAGTTCTTC. This translates into CASSFRGAYNEQFF. The variable domain in full, with the rest retrieved from reference TRBV7-9 and TRBJ2-1, is DTGVSQNPRHKITKRGQNVTFRCDPISEHNRLYWYRQTLGQGPEFLTYFQNEAQLEKSRLLSDRFSAERPKGSFSTLEIQRTEQGDSAMYLCASSFRGAYNEQFFGPGTRLTVL.

This chain links TRBV19 with TRBJ1-2; no definite D call. The CDR3 consists of 13 residues. V lost 6 bases and J lost 2, with 10 bases in between. Germline V gene lookup returns CDR1 LNHDA and CDR2 SQIVND (reference sequence). CDR3 bases: TGTGCCAGTAGCCCGGCGGTGAACTATGGCTACACCTTC. Amino acids: CASSPAVNYGYTF.

CDR3 sequence (DNA): TGTGCCACCAGTAAAGGGGGGGGGACTATGGTGGAGGATACGCAGTATTTT. As protein: CATSKGGGTMVEDTQYF. V usage is TRBV24-1 and J usage is TRBJ2-3; possibly TRBD2 for D (7 bases). Germline values: CDR1 KGHDR, CDR2 SFDVKD. The CDR3 totals 17 residues. Trimming pared 6 bases from V and 6 bases from J, leaving 24 bases between.

The chain combines TRBV6-5 with TRBJ2-7; D is perhaps TRBD1 (6 bases). The CDR3 runs 15 residues. V lost 6 bases and J 6 bases, leaving 21 bases between the germline ends. In germline, CDR1 is MNHEY, CDR2 SVGAGI. CDR3 loop: CASSPYRVMVGEQYF. CDR3 nucleotide sequence: TGTGCCAGCAGCCCGTACAGGGTAATGGTTGGCGAGCAGTACTTC.

This chain uses TRBV2 with TRBJ1-4; perhaps TRBD1 as D (6 bases). The CDR3 spans 15 residues. The V and J ends lost 6 bases and 5 bases respectively, with 16 bases between them. Germline lookup yields CDR1 SNHLY and CDR2 FYNNEI. CDR3 in amino acids: CASSKGGAPNEKLFF. The CDR3 DNA follows: TGTGCCAGCAGCAAAGGGGGGGCACCCAATGAAAAACTGTTTTTT.

The chain employs TRBV6-5 and TRBJ2-7, with D unresolved. CDR1 MNHEY and CDR2 SVGAGI come from the germline V gene. CDR3 length equals 15 residues. V was trimmed by 5 bases and J by 6 bases, leaving 20 bases between them. The CDR3 DNA is TGTGCCAGCAGTCCTCCCCAGGCCGGCCCTCGCGAGCAGTACTTC. Translated, it gives CASSPPQAGPREQYF.

V gene TRBV9 combines with J gene TRBJ1-6, with no clear D. Germline CDR1 reads SGDLS; CDR2 reads YYNGEE. This CDR3 region has 13 residues. The V end lost 1 base, the J end lost 7 bases, and 6 bases lay between the germline ends. The CDR3 coding sequence is TGTGCCAGCAGCGTATCGGGAAATTCACCCCTCCACTTT. It codes for CASSVSGNSPLHF. The variable domain in full, with the rest retrieved from reference TRBV9 and TRBJ1-6, is DSGVTQTPKHLITATGQRVTLRCSPRSGDLSVYWYQQSLDQGLQFLIQYYNGEERAKGNILERFSAQQFPDLHSELNLSSLELGDSALYFCASSVSGNSPLHFGNGTRLTVT.

The V and J genes are TRBV6-5 and TRBJ2-5, with TRBD2 matching 11 bases. CDR1 is MNHEY, CDR2 SVGAGI, per germline. The CDR3 covers 14 residues. The trim removed 5 bases at V and 6 bases at J, leaving 5 bases unmatched. The CDR3 DNA reads as TGTGCCAGCAGTCTAGCGGGAGGATGGAAGACCCAGTACTTC. As protein: CASSLAGGWKTQYF.

The rearrangement joins TRBV7-3 to TRBJ2-3, with a weak D call TRBD2 (7 bases). CDR3 size: 14 residues. V lost 3 bases to trimming and J lost 5 bases, with 12 bases between them. Germline V CDR1 and CDR2: SGHTA, FQGTGA. CDR3 nucleotide sequence: TGTGCCAGCAGCTTGGGGGGGCGCATAGATACGCAGTATTTT. Translation: CASSLGGRIDTQYF.

V and J are TRBV5-1 and TRBJ1-4, with 10 bases fitting TRBD1. This CDR3 has 14 amino acids. Unmatched junction bases numbered 4, after V lost 4 bases and J lost 7 bases. Germline CDR1 SGHRS, CDR2 YFSETQ. The CDR3 region is CASSPTGGGEKLFF. The CDR3 bases are TGCGCCAGCAGCCCGACAGGGGGCGGTGAAAAACTGTTTTTT. The whole variable domain, remainder taken from reference TRBV5-1 and TRBJ1-4, is KAGVTQTPRYLIKTRGQQVTLSCSPISGHRSVSWYQQTPGQGLQFLFEYFSETQRNKGNFPGRFSGRQFSNSRSEMNVSTLELGDSALYLCASSPTGGGEKLFFGSGTQLSVL.

This chain links TRBV7-2 with TRBJ2-1; 7 bases are a match to TRBD2. The CDR3 is made up of 14 amino acids. CDR1 SGHTA and CDR2 FQGNSA come from the germline V gene. V shed 2 bases and J 5 bases; nucleotides not matched to a gene: 3. The CDR3, as DNA: TGTGCCAGCAGCTTATTCGGGAGGAACAATGAGCAGTTCTTC. Its translation: CASSLFGRNNEQFF.

This clone was seen a single time. The rearrangement links TRBV5-4 to TRBJ1-1; D possibly corresponds to TRBD1 (6 bases). The V gene lost 2 bases and the J gene lost 4 bases, with 12 bases spanning the gap. Germline CDR1 and CDR2: SGHNT and YYREEE (reference sequence). The CDR3 sequence is 14 residues long. CDR3: CASSFRGAGTEAFF. DNA of the CDR3: TGTGCCAGCAGCTTTCGGGGGGCGGGCACTGAAGCTTTCTTT.

The chain uses TRBV7-2 and TRBJ1-2, with a weak D call TRBD1 (5 bases). Germline V CDR1 and CDR2: SGHTA, FQGNSA. Trimming removed 1 base at V and 7 bases at J, with 10 bases between. This CDR3 is 13 amino acids long. CDR3 nucleotides: TGTGCCAGCAGCTTAGAGGGGTGGAGTGGCTACACCTTC. Its translation is CASSLEGWSGYTF. The complete variable domain, with remaining parts taken from reference TRBV7-2 and TRBJ1-2, reads GAGVSQSPSNKVTEKGKDVELRCDPISGHTALYWYRQSLGQGLEFLIYFQGNSAPDKSGLPSDRFSAERTGGSVSTLTIQRTQQEDSAVYLCASSLEGWSGYTFGSGTRLTVV.

The V and J genes are TRBV15 and TRBJ1-3; TRBD1 might be the D (6 bases). This CDR3 contains 15 residues. Trimming shortened V by 5 bases and J by 0 bases, and 11 bases separated the two germline ends. Germline V gene data show CDR1 as LNHNV and CDR2 as YYDKDF (reference sequence). The CDR3 reads CATSPRTASGNTIYF. Written as DNA, the CDR3 is TGTGCCACCAGCCCGCGGACAGCCTCTGGAAACACCATATATTTT.

V gene TRBV18 combines with J gene TRBJ2-2; weak D call: TRBD2 (5 bases). The CDR3 has 14 amino acids. Trimming shortened V by 3 bases and J by 4 bases, and 9 bases separated the two germline ends. Germline V gene sequence: CDR1 KGHSH, CDR2 LQKENI. The CDR3 bases are TGTGCCAGCTCACCGACTACCCTCACCGGGGAGCTGTTTTTT. Translating gives CASSPTTLTGELFF.